This is a list of T cell receptor beta chains from one sample in a study of blood T cell repertoires in COVID-19. Assay used: immunoSEQ multiplex PCR; TCRdb lists only in-frame clones, some missing. The sample shows roughly 240,000 clones, about four fifths of them seen only once. Sequencing was carried out using PBMCs or T cells enriched from blood (not recorded which). The origin of the receptors is a woman between 40 and 55 years old who had been exposed to COVID-19. Both conserved end residues are part of each CDR3. A D gene is named only where the DNA matches it firmly. The listing skips clone size in some rows; elsewhere it reads once, few, many or a size class.

v_gene	j_gene	d_gene	abundance	CDR3nt	CDR3aa
TRBV30	TRBJ2-4	NA	NA	TGTGCCTGGAGTACGGGGTACCAAAACATTCAGTACTTC	CAWSTGYQNIQYF
TRBV11-3	TRBJ2-7	TRBD1	NA	TGTGCCAGCAGCTTAGAAAGGGGGCCCAGTGGGGAGCAGTACTTC	CASSLERGPSGEQYF
TRBV15	TRBJ1-1	NA	NA	TGTGCCACCAGCGCCCTCCGGGACACTGAAGCTTTCTTT	CATSALRDTEAFF
TRBV3-1/TRBV3-2	TRBJ2-2	TRBD1	NA	TGTGCCAGCAGCAGACAGGGGGACACCGGGGAGCTGTTTTTT	CASSRQGDTGELFF
TRBV4-1	TRBJ1-6	NA	NA	TGCGCCAGCAGCCAAACCGGACAGTCCAATTCACCCCTCCACTTT	CASSQTGQSNSPLHF
TRBV19	TRBJ2-5	TRBD1	NA	TGTGCCAGTAGCGGACAGGAGAGGGAGACCCAGTACTTC	CASSGQERETQYF
TRBV7-8	TRBJ1-2	TRBD1	NA	TGTGCCAGCAGCTTAGCGGGCGGCGGGACAGGGGGCGCGAACTATGGCTACACCTTC	CASSLAGGGTGGANYGYTF
TRBV15	TRBJ1-2	NA	once	TGTGCCACCAGCTTCCGCTCAACGGGGGATGGCTACACCTTC	CATSFRSTGDGYTF
TRBV7-6	TRBJ2-5	NA	NA	TGTGCCAGCAGCTTGCGGGGGCCTGAGACCCAGTACTTC	CASSLRGPETQYF
TRBV7-3	TRBJ2-4	NA	NA	TGTGCCAGCAGCTTAGGGGGGTATGGAGACATTCAGTACTTC	CASSLGGYGDIQYF
TRBV27	TRBJ2-1	TRBD1	NA	TGTGCCAGCAGTTCGGCCACGACAGGGTGGAATGAGCAGTTCTTC	CASSSATTGWNEQFF
TRBV28	TRBJ1-2	NA	NA	TGTGCCAGCAGCCCCCAGGGAACTCTATATGGCTACACCTTC	CASSPQGTLYGYTF
TRBV4-2	TRBJ1-3	NA	NA	TGTGCCAGCAGCCAAGAAGTGCGGGTCCTCTCTGGAAACACCATATATTTT	CASSQEVRVLSGNTIYF